The TCR beta chain under discussion was sequenced for a study of cytomegalovirus exposure and HLA in healthy donors. Study observations and caveats: In an earlier analysis, in some 500 donors, most V segments appeared productive either ~87% or ~30% of the time. In a later analysis, specific HLA alleles were associated with some 16,000 TCR beta sequences at a 0.05 false discovery rate. The authors listed some 160 TCR beta chains as cytomegalovirus-associated.

In regard to this clone: The antigen remains unidentified.

The study ran its PCR with 60 Vbeta and 13 Jbeta primers. Libraries were prepared by immunoSEQ multiplex PCR; TCRdb keeps only in-frame clonotypes and omits some of them. The sample carries some 100,000 clones, approximately 76% recorded once. V lost 1 base and J lost 1; bases outside the gene matches: 2. Germline V CDR1 and CDR2: MGHRA, YSYEKL. The CDR3 is made up of 16 amino acids. Sequenced: PBMCs. The clonotype originates from a woman aged 50 to 60 in good health and CMV-seropositive. The chain employs TRBV4-1 and TRBJ2-5; 11 nucleotides agree with TRBD2. The CDR3: CASSQASGGSQETQYF. CDR3 DNA: TGCGCCAGCAGCCAAGCTAGCGGGGGGAGCCAAGAGACCCAGTACTTC.